Below, 32 T cell receptor beta chains from the same sample are listed, as sequenced in a study of cytomegalovirus exposure and HLA in healthy donors. With 60 Vbeta and 13 Jbeta primers, the PCR was carried out. Clones were read by immunoSEQ multiplex PCR, and TCRdb kept only the in-frame ones, dropping some. The table lists approximately 150,000 clones, about 80% of them singletons. The sequenced sample consisted of PBMCs. These receptors all stem from a man aged 30 to 45 in good health and CMV-seropositive.

This clone was seen a handful of times. V and J are TRBV27 and TRBJ2-1; 12 nucleotides match TRBD2. Germline V CDR1 and CDR2: MNHEY, SMNVEV (reference sequence). The junction had 4 bases not matched to a gene; V was cut back by 2 bases and J by 5 bases. CDR3 size: 16 residues. The DNA of the CDR3 is TGTGCCAGCAGTTTACCTAGCGGGAGGGCCAACAATGAGCAGTTCTTC. Translated, it gives CASSLPSGRANNEQFF.

This CDR3 reads CASSPEASGGLVQNIQYF. In DNA, the CDR3 is TGCGCCAGCAGCCCGGAGGCGAGCGGGGGTTTGGTCCAAAACATTCAGTACTTC. The rearrangement links TRBV4-3 to TRBJ2-4; TRBD2 matches 8 bases. Trimming cost V 4 bases and J 5 bases; bases outside gene matches: 16. Germline V CDR1 and CDR2: LGHNA, YSLEER. There are 18 residues in the CDR3.

This clone has a single count. CDR3 region: CASSLSRQGANGYTF. In nucleotides, the CDR3 is TGTGCCAGCAGTTTATCGCGGCAGGGGGCCAATGGCTACACCTTC. The chain employs TRBV28 and TRBJ1-2; TRBD1 matches at 8 bases. The V gene's germline CDR1 is MDHEN and CDR2 SYDVKM. The CDR3 consists of 15 residues. V lost 1 base and J lost 6; bases outside the gene matches: 7.

The rearrangement uses TRBV18 and TRBJ2-5; 12 bases are shared with TRBD2. CDR1 is KGHSH and CDR2 is LQKENI in the germline V gene. J gave up 9 bases and V 2 bases, and 4 bases lay outside the gene matches. The CDR3 totals 14 residues. The CDR3, as DNA: TGTGCCAGCTCACCAACTAGCGGGAGGTCGGCCCAGTACTTC. Its translation: CASSPTSGRSAQYF.

The genes are TRBV9 and TRBJ2-7; 9 positions agree with TRBD1. J was trimmed by 2 bases and V by 0 bases; bases with no gene match: 3. This CDR3 contains 15 residues. CDR1 SGDLS and CDR2 YYNGEE come from the germline V gene. The CDR3 region has the DNA TGTGCCAGCAGCGTAGGGGACAGGGCAACCTACGAGCAGTACTTC. Its protein is CASSVGDRATYEQYF.

The chain has TRBV9 and TRBJ2-1; D unresolved. The CDR3 loop spans 13 amino acids. Trimming pared 1 base from V and 3 bases from J, leaving 5 bases between. Per the germline V gene, CDR1 is SGDLS and CDR2 is YYNGEE. The CDR3 DNA is TGTGCCAGCAGCGTATTTTACTACAATGAGCAGTTCTTC. As protein: CASSVFYYNEQFF.

The chain uses TRBV6-1 and TRBJ2-7, with D perhaps matching TRBD2 (5 bases). Trimming took off 4 bases at V and 0 bases at J, with 10 bases between the two ends. CDR1 and CDR2 from the germline V gene are MNHNS and SASEGT. This CDR3 region has 14 residues. The chain's CDR3 is CASSGGESSYEQYF. As DNA, the CDR3 is TGTGCCAGCAGTGGTGGGGAGAGCTCCTACGAGCAGTACTTC.

This chain connects TRBV4-1 to TRBJ1-3; 10 bases are shared with TRBD1. This CDR3 is built from 16 residues. J was trimmed by 3 bases and V by 1 base; bases with no gene match: 3. Germline-derived CDR1 and CDR2 are MGHRA and YSYEKL. CDR3: CASSQGGTGVGNTIYF. CDR3 coding DNA: TGCGCCAGCAGCCAAGGGGGGACAGGGGTTGGAAACACCATATATTTT.

The V call is TRBV5-6, the J call TRBJ2-3; 14 bases are shared with TRBD2. Trimming cost V 4 bases and J 6 bases; bases outside gene matches: 16. The CDR3 is 19 amino acids. Germline V gene data show CDR1 as SGHDT and CDR2 as YYEEEE. CDR3 amino acids: CASSPDFPGLAGERDTQYF. The DNA for the CDR3 is TGTGCCAGCAGCCCTGACTTTCCGGGACTAGCGGGGGAGAGGGATACGCAGTATTTT. Full variable domain (outside the CDR3, taken from reference TRBV5-6 and TRBJ2-3): DAGVTQSPTHLIKTRGQQVTLRCSPKSGHDTVSWYQQALGQGPQFIFQYYEEEERQRGNFPDRFSGHQFPNYSSELNVNALLLGDSALYLCASSPDFPGLAGERDTQYFGPGTRLTVL.

This clone was counted once. This chain connects TRBV10-1 to TRBJ2-3; weak D call: TRBD2 (5 bases). The germline gives CDR1 WNHNN, CDR2 SYGVQD (reference sequence). The ends were cut back, 8 bases at V and 0 bases at J, with 9 bases in the middle. CDR3 length: 13 amino acids. This CDR3 reads CASGEPSTDTQYF. CDR3 bases: TGCGCCAGCGGGGAGCCTAGCACAGATACGCAGTATTTT.

This clone was seen a handful of times. V usage is TRBV11-3 and J usage is TRBJ1-1; no firm D call. Trimming shortened V by 3 bases and J by 1 base, and 12 bases separated the two germline ends. This CDR3 contains 15 residues. From germline, CDR1 is SGHNT and CDR2 YENEEA. The DNA for the CDR3 is TGTGCCAGCAGCTTGTGGGTACGGGAGAACACTGAAGCTTTCTTT. This gives the protein CASSLWVRENTEAFF.

The chain joins TRBV28 to TRBJ2-7; TRBD2 agrees at 10 bases. CDR1 and CDR2 (germline): MDHEN, SYDVKM. The CDR3 sequence is 15 residues long. The trim removed 2 bases at V and 7 bases at J, leaving 8 bases unmatched. CDR3 loop: CASSLDTSGIDEQYF. As DNA, the CDR3 is TGTGCCAGCAGTTTAGACACTAGCGGGATTGATGAGCAGTACTTC.

V is TRBV6-1 and J is TRBJ2-7; 8 nucleotides align to TRBD2. The CDR3 spans 14 residues. Germline V gives CDR1 MNHNS, CDR2 SASEGT. Unmatched junction bases numbered 6, after V lost 4 bases and J lost 4 bases. CDR3 DNA: TGTGCCAGCAGTGGTAGTAGCGGGACTTACGAGCAGTACTTC. It encodes CASSGSSGTYEQYF.

This clone is a singleton in its sample. This chain joins TRBV28 and TRBJ2-1, with D possibly TRBD1 on 7 matching bases. The length of the CDR3 is 14 residues. V shed 2 bases and J shed 7 bases, with 12 bases lying between them. Germline V lookup: CDR1 MDHEN, CDR2 SYDVKM. For the CDR3, the DNA is TGTGCCAGCAGTTTAGGGCAGGGGGGAAATGAGCAGTTCTTC. This gives the protein CASSLGQGGNEQFF.

The genes are TRBV6-5 and TRBJ2-2, with a tentative D call TRBD2 (6 bases). Between the trimmed V and J ends, which lost 6 bases and 5 bases, there was a span of 16 bases. This CDR3 has 15 amino acids. Germline V CDR1 and CDR2: MNHEY, SVGAGI. The CDR3 protein is CASRQTWGVTGELFF. Here the CDR3 DNA reads TGTGCCAGCAGGCAGACCTGGGGGGTTACCGGGGAGCTGTTTTTT.

This sequence joins TRBV30 and TRBJ2-7; 8 bases are a match to TRBD2. From germline, CDR1 is GTSNPN and CDR2 SVGIG (reference sequence). Trimming at V came to 2 bases and at J to 0 bases, leaving 12 bases not matched to a gene. This CDR3 is 17 amino acids long. This CDR3 is CAWSSNSGLESSYEQYF. Written as DNA, the CDR3 is TGTGCCTGGAGTTCGAACTCGGGACTAGAGAGCTCCTACGAGCAGTACTTC. Based on the CDR3 plus reference TRBV30 and TRBJ2-7, the full variable domain is SQTIHQWPATLVQPVGSPLSLECTVEGTSNPNLYWYRQAAGRGLQLLFYSVGIGQISSEVPQNLSASRPQDRQFILSSKKLLLSDSGFYLCAWSSNSGLESSYEQYFGPGTRLTVT.

This clone appeared once. The rearrangement uses TRBV14 and TRBJ2-1; 11 nucleotides align to TRBD2. The CDR3 is made up of 17 amino acids. The V gene end was trimmed by 2 bases and the J gene end by 5 bases; junction bases not matched to a gene: 8. Germline values: CDR1 SGHDN, CDR2 FVKESK. CDR3 bases: TGTGCCAGCAGCCAAAAGGGGGGACTAGCGGATGACAATGAGCAGTTCTTC. Translating it yields CASSQKGGLADDNEQFF.

This clone appeared once. This chain joins TRBV7-2 and TRBJ2-1; possible D gene TRBD2, 6 bases. V was cut by 4 bases and J by 0 bases, with 19 bases left in between. CDR1 SGHTA and CDR2 FQGNSA come from the germline V gene. This CDR3 contains 18 residues. In DNA form, the CDR3 reads TGTGCCAGCAGCTACGCGATACGGGGGAGGCCCTCCTACAATGAGCAGTTCTTC. It translates to CASSYAIRGRPSYNEQFF.

V gene TRBV7-6 combines with J gene TRBJ1-5, with 8 bases fitting TRBD1. V lost 5 bases, J lost 6 bases, and 9 bases stayed unmatched. From germline, CDR1 is SGHVS and CDR2 FNYEAQ. The CDR3 covers 15 residues. CDR3 sequence reads: CASSPDRGRGQPQHF. DNA of the CDR3: TGTGCCAGCAGCCCCGACAGGGGCCGGGGTCAGCCCCAGCATTTT.

CDR3 DNA sequence: TGTGCCAGCAGCTCGAGTGAACAGGGTTCCGGGGCCAACGTCCTGACTTTC. Protein product: CASSSSEQGSGANVLTF. The V and J genes are TRBV7-9 and TRBJ2-6; possibly TRBD1 for D (6 bases). The CDR3 length is 17 residues. V lost 4 bases and J lost 4, with 17 bases in between. From germline, CDR1 is SEHNR and CDR2 FQNEAQ (reference sequence).

V and J are TRBV19 and TRBJ1-1; TRBD1 matches at 10 bases. Germline-derived CDR1 and CDR2 are LNHDA and SQIVND (reference sequence). J was trimmed by 0 bases and V by 6 bases; bases with no gene match: 7. The CDR3 contains 16 residues. The CDR3 nucleotides read TGTGCCAGTAGGAGAGACAGGGGGCGTGTGAACACTGAAGCTTTCTTT. It specifies CASRRDRGRVNTEAFF.

J is TRBJ1-2 and V is TRBV7-9; 11 bases align to TRBD1. Germline V gene lookup returns CDR1 SEHNR and CDR2 FQNEAQ (reference sequence). CDR3 length equals 15 residues. Trimming at V came to 5 bases and at J to 5 bases, leaving 7 bases not matched to a gene. The CDR3 DNA sequence: TGTGCCAGCAGCAGGGGACAGGGGGTGGAGTATGGCTACACCTTC. Residues: CASSRGQGVEYGYTF. The full variable domain, rest sourced from reference TRBV7-9 and TRBJ1-2, is DTGVSQNPRHKITKRGQNVTFRCDPISEHNRLYWYRQTLGQGPEFLTYFQNEAQLEKSRLLSDRFSAERPKGSFSTLEIQRTEQGDSAMYLCASSRGQGVEYGYTFGSGTRLTVV.

This clone occurred once. The chain links TRBV6-5 to TRBJ1-4, with a weak D call TRBD1 (5 bases). V shed 2 bases and J shed 5 bases, with 9 bases lying between them. CDR1 and CDR2 from the germline V gene are MNHEY and SVGAGI. The CDR3 covers 14 residues. For the CDR3, the DNA is TGTGCCAGCAGTTACGGGCAGGGAAATGAAAAACTGTTTTTT. Its protein product is CASSYGQGNEKLFF.

This chain uses TRBV10-1 with TRBJ1-2; 8 nucleotides align to TRBD1. With 6 bases clipped from V and 5 bases from J, the junction kept 5 bases outside the gene matches. The CDR3 sequence is 13 residues long. Per germline, CDR1 WNHNN and CDR2 SYGVQD (reference sequence). CDR3 protein: CASSPGGAYGYTF. CDR3 DNA sequence: TGCGCCAGCAGCCCAGGGGGCGCGTATGGCTACACCTTC.

This chain links TRBV15 with TRBJ2-3; 9 bases agree with TRBD2. Germline-derived CDR1 and CDR2 are LNHNV and YYDKDF (reference sequence). J lost 9 bases, V lost 5 bases, and 6 bases had no gene match. The CDR3 is 13 amino acids. The CDR3 DNA follows: TGTGCCACCAGCGGGACTAGCATGGAGACGCAGTATTTT. The encoded protein is CATSGTSMETQYF.

V is TRBV19 and J is TRBJ1-5; D is perhaps TRBD1 (5 bases). Germline V gene sequence: CDR1 LNHDA, CDR2 SQIVND (reference sequence). The CDR3 is 13 residues long. The V end lost 7 bases, the J end lost 3 bases, and 10 bases lay between the germline ends. CDR3 nucleotide sequence: TGTGCCAGTATGGCAGGGTTCAATCAGCCCCAGCATTTT. This gives the protein CASMAGFNQPQHF.

The chain combines TRBV27 with TRBJ1-5, with D possibly TRBD1 on 5 matching bases. From germline, CDR1 is MNHEY and CDR2 SMNVEV (reference sequence). CDR3 length: 13 residues. With 6 bases removed from V and 5 bases from J, the gap between germline ends came to 11 bases. Here the CDR3 DNA reads TGTGCCAGCAGGCAGGGTACCTATCAGCCCCAGCATTTT. As protein: CASRQGTYQPQHF.

This clone has just a few counts. The chain uses TRBV6-4 and TRBJ2-3; 9 nucleotides agree with TRBD2. CDR3 length: 18 residues. CDR1 MRHNA and CDR2 SNTAGT come from the germline V gene. The trim removed 2 bases at V and 4 bases at J, leaving 13 bases unmatched. CDR3 in DNA: TGTGCCAGCAGTGACCCTCGTCCCAAGCGGGAGGAGGCAGATACGCAGTATTTT. Protein product: CASSDPRPKREEADTQYF.

The chain has TRBV27 and TRBJ1-6, with a weak D call TRBD1 (6 bases). Trimming took off 4 bases at V and 5 bases at J, with 12 bases between the two ends. CDR3 size: 15 residues. Germline values: CDR1 MNHEY, CDR2 SMNVEV (reference sequence). The CDR3 reads CASSSPGQNNSPLHF. The CDR3 nucleotides read TGTGCCAGCAGTTCTCCGGGACAAAATAATTCACCCCTCCACTTT.

This clone was seen only a few times. The chain is built from TRBV6-5 and TRBJ2-2; possible D gene TRBD2, 6 bases. Trimming took off 2 bases at V and 7 bases at J, with 17 bases between the two ends. This CDR3 is built from 16 residues. The germline gives CDR1 MNHEY, CDR2 SVGAGI. CDR3 region: CASSYDGGGTGGELFF. The CDR3 bases are TGTGCCAGCAGTTACGACGGTGGCGGGACGGGCGGGGAGCTGTTTTTT.

The chain combines TRBV10-1 with TRBJ1-1; D remains unclear. This CDR3 has 14 amino acids. With 2 bases removed from V and 2 bases from J, the gap between germline ends came to 9 bases. The germline V gene has CDR1 WNHNN and CDR2 SYGVQD (reference sequence). The CDR3 loop is CASSEDKANTEAFF. CDR3 DNA: TGCGCCAGCAGTGAGGACAAGGCTAACACTGAAGCTTTCTTT.

The genes are TRBV25-1 and TRBJ2-2, with 11 bases lining up with TRBD1. Germline CDR1 MGHDK, CDR2 SYGVNS. The junction had 2 bases not matched to a gene; V was cut back by 1 base and J by 7 bases. The CDR3 is 15 amino acids. The CDR3, as DNA: TGTGCCAGCAGTGAATTGGGACAGGGGGACGGGGAGCTGTTTTTT. It encodes CASSELGQGDGELFF.